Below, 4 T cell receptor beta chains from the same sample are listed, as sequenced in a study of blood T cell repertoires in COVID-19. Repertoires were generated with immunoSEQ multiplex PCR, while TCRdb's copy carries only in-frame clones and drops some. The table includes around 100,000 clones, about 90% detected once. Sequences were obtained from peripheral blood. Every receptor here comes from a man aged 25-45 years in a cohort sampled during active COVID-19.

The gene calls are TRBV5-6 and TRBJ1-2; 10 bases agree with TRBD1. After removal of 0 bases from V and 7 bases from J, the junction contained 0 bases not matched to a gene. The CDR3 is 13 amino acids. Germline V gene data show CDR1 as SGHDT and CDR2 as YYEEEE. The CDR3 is CASSLGDRGGYTF. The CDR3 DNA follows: TGTGCCAGCAGCTTGGGGGACAGGGGTGGCTACACCTTC.

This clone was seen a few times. The CDR3: CASSLPSGGGTQYF. DNA of the CDR3: TGTGCCAGCAGCTTGCCTAGCGGGGGAGGGACCCAGTACTTC. This sequence joins TRBV7-2 and TRBJ2-5, with TRBD2 matching over 10 bases. J gave up 7 bases and V 3 bases, and 5 bases lay outside the gene matches. Germline V lookup: CDR1 SGHTA, CDR2 FQGNSA. The CDR3 loop spans 14 amino acids. The full variable domain, completed using reference TRBV7-2 and TRBJ2-5, is GAGVSQSPSNKVTEKGKDVELRCDPISGHTALYWYRQSLGQGLEFLIYFQGNSAPDKSGLPSDRFSAERTGGSVSTLTIQRTQQEDSAVYLCASSLPSGGGTQYFGPGTRLLVL.

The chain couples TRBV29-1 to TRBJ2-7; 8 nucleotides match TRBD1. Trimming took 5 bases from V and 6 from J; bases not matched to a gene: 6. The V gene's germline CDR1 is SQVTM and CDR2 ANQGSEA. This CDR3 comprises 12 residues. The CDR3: CSVSYRGVEQYF. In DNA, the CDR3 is TGCAGCGTTTCGTACAGGGGGGTCGAGCAGTACTTC.

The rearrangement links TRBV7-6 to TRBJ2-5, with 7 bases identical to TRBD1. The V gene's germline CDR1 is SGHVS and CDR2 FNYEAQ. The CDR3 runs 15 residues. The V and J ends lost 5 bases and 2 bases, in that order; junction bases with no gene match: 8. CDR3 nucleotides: TGTGCCAGCAGCCCGCGGACAGGAAGGCAAGAGACCCAGTACTTC. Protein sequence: CASSPRTGRQETQYF.